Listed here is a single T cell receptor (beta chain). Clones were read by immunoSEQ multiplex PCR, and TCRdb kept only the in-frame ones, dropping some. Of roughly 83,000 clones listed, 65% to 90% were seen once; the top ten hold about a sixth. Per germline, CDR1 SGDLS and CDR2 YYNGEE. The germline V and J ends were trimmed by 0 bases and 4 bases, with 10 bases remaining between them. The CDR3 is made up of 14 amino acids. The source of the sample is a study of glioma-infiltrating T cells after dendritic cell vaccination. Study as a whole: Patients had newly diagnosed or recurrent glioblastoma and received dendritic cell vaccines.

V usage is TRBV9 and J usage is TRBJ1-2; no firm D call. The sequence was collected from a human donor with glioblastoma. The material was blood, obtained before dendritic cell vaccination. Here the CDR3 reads CASSVDEGRYGYTF. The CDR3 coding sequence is TGTGCCAGCAGCGTAGATGAGGGCCGCTATGGCTACACCTTC.